These 27 T cell receptor beta chains originate from one sample sequenced in a study of cytomegalovirus exposure and HLA in healthy donors. The primer mix had 60 Vbeta and 13 Jbeta primers. The assay was immunoSEQ multiplex PCR, and TCRdb's table has in-frame clones only and misses some. In all, the sample yields fewer than 250,000 clones. Input material: PBMCs. The receptors were sampled from a woman in her thirties in good health and CMV-seropositive.

The chain carries TRBV27 and TRBJ2-7, with TRBD2 matching over 13 bases. The CDR3 is 16 amino acids. V gave up 5 bases and J gave up 2 bases; unmatched junction bases: 6. Germline CDR1 and CDR2: MNHEY and SMNVEV (reference sequence). The CDR3 here is CASSLPGLAGTYEQYF. The CDR3 DNA is TGTGCCAGCAGTCTTCCGGGACTAGCGGGGACCTACGAGCAGTACTTC.

The rearrangement joins TRBV5-4 to TRBJ2-7, with unresolved D. Germline-derived CDR1 and CDR2 are SGHNT and YYREEE (reference sequence). This CDR3 has 14 residues. Trimming left V 2 bases short and J 4 bases short, with 13 bases between. The CDR3 nucleotides are TGTGCCAGCAGCTTAAACAGTAAGAATTACGAGCAGTACTTC. It encodes CASSLNSKNYEQYF.

Of note for this clone: The sample holds other DNA sequences that translate to the same CDR3. The V gene is TRBV19, the J gene TRBJ1-1; 9 bases align to TRBD1. With 6 bases clipped from V and 1 base from J, the junction kept 15 bases outside the gene matches. The CDR3 loop spans 18 amino acids. Germline V lookup: CDR1 LNHDA, CDR2 SQIVND (reference sequence). The CDR3 spells CASRPEGTGLISNTEAFF. CDR3 sequence (DNA): TGTGCCAGTAGGCCCGAGGGGACAGGGCTGATATCGAACACTGAAGCTTTCTTT.

The CDR3: CASTDATAQETQYF. The CDR3 DNA is TGTGCCAGCACTGACGCGACAGCCCAAGAGACCCAGTACTTC. V usage is TRBV6-1 and J usage is TRBJ2-5; D might be TRBD1 (5 bases). Germline CDR1 is MNHNS and CDR2 is SASEGT. Trimming stripped 7 bases from V and 1 base from J, with 13 bases between. There are 14 residues in the CDR3.

The CDR3 nucleotides are TGTGCCAGCAGCGTGCGGGACCCGGTATGGAATGAGCAGTTCTTC. This translates into CASSVRDPVWNEQFF. The rearrangement links TRBV9 to TRBJ2-1, with a tentative D call TRBD2 (6 bases). CDR1 and CDR2 from the germline V gene are SGDLS and YYNGEE. The CDR3 sequence is 15 residues long. V lost 2 bases and J lost 7, with 16 bases in between.

Written as DNA, the CDR3 is TGCAGCGTCCACAGCACCTACGAGCAGTACTTC. Amino acid sequence: CSVHSTYEQYF. This chain uses TRBV29-1 with TRBJ2-7; D is uncertain. Between the trimmed V and J ends, which lost 6 bases and 2 bases, there was a span of 8 bases. This CDR3 has 11 residues. The germline gives CDR1 SQVTM, CDR2 ANQGSEA.

The chain links TRBV2 to TRBJ2-5; 16 nucleotides align to TRBD2. Germline loops: CDR1 SNHLY, CDR2 FYNNEI. This CDR3 has 16 residues. J gave up 7 bases and V 3 bases, and 5 bases lay outside the gene matches. For the CDR3, the DNA is TGTGCCAGCAGTGAGGGACTAGCGGGGGGGACGGGGACCCAGTACTTC. Protein: CASSEGLAGGTGTQYF.

The chain employs TRBV9 and TRBJ1-1, with D maybe TRBD1 (5 bases). The V gene's germline CDR1 is SGDLS and CDR2 YYNGEE. The CDR3 is 13 amino acids. Between the trimmed V and J ends, which lost 3 bases and 0 bases, there was a span of 6 bases. For the CDR3, the DNA is TGTGCCAGCAGCGGCAGGGTGAACACTGAAGCTTTCTTT. Its translation: CASSGRVNTEAFF.

This chain joins TRBV7-9 and TRBJ1-3, with D possibly matching TRBD1 (6 bases). CDR1 is SEHNR, CDR2 FQNEAQ, per germline (reference sequence). The CDR3 covers 16 residues. V lost 1 base and J lost 2, with 12 bases in between. As DNA, the CDR3 is TGTGCCAGCAGCTTAGGTCAGGGGCTCGCTGGAAACACCATATATTTT. It encodes CASSLGQGLAGNTIYF.

The chain recombines TRBV7-6 with TRBJ2-1, with D possibly matching TRBD1 (5 bases). Germline assignment: CDR1 SGHVS and CDR2 FNYEAQ. CDR3 length: 13 residues. The V end lost 2 bases, the J end lost 4 bases, and 6 bases lay between the germline ends. The CDR3 loop reads CASSLRGYNEQFF. For the CDR3, the DNA is TGTGCCAGCAGCTTAAGGGGTTACAATGAGCAGTTCTTC.

A word on this clone: The same CDR3 also results from other DNA sequences found in this sample. V usage is TRBV6-5 and J usage is TRBJ1-1; D is perhaps TRBD1 (5 bases). Germline CDR1 MNHEY, CDR2 SVGAGI. V lost 2 bases and J lost 3, with 10 bases in between. The CDR3 loop spans 14 amino acids. In nucleotides, the CDR3 is TGTGCCAGCAGTTACAGGGGAGGGGACACTGAAGCTTTCTTT. This sequence encodes CASSYRGGDTEAFF.

The rearrangement joins TRBV28 to TRBJ2-7, with D possibly matching TRBD2 (6 bases). This CDR3 spans 17 amino acids. Germline loops: CDR1 MDHEN, CDR2 SYDVKM. Deletions cut 4 bases from V and 4 bases from J, with 23 bases between. The CDR3 bases are TGTGCCAGCAGTTCCGCCGGGACTCGAGGTTCGATATACGAGCAGTACTTC. Translating it yields CASSSAGTRGSIYEQYF.

For the CDR3, the DNA is TGTGCCAGCAGCTTAGGAATTACAGACAATCAGCCCCAGCATTTT. Translated, it gives CASSLGITDNQPQHF. V is TRBV7-2 and J is TRBJ1-5; D is unresolved. Between the trimmed V and J ends, which lost 1 base and 3 bases, there was a span of 10 bases. The germline CDR1 and CDR2 sequences are SGHTA and FQGNSA. This CDR3 is built from 15 residues.

The chain carries TRBV11-2 and TRBJ2-2; possibly TRBD2 for D (6 bases). The CDR3 covers 16 residues. Trimming took 2 bases from V and 6 from J, leaving 16 bases between them. Germline CDR1 SGHAT, CDR2 FQNNGV. CDR3 sequence reads: CASSLRGSLPSGELFF. The CDR3 DNA follows: TGTGCCAGCAGCTTACGGGGGAGTTTGCCCTCCGGGGAGCTGTTTTTT.

This chain links TRBV19 with TRBJ2-7; possibly TRBD2 for D (6 bases). CDR3 length: 15 residues. From germline, CDR1 is LNHDA and CDR2 SQIVND (reference sequence). V dropped 4 bases and J dropped 6 bases, with 19 bases sitting between them. CDR3 protein: CASSTDRAGYSEQYF. The CDR3 nucleotides are TGTGCCAGTAGTACCGACCGGGCGGGGTACAGCGAGCAGTACTTC.

The V call is TRBV10-3, the J call TRBJ2-5, with TRBD2 identical over 7 bases. Germline CDR1 ENHRY, CDR2 SYGVKD. Trimming removed 3 bases from V and 4 bases from J; junction bases left unmatched: 8. CDR3 length: 15 residues. The CDR3 coding sequence is TGTGCCATCAGTGATACCGCGACTAGCTCAGAGACCCAGTACTTC. Amino acids: CAISDTATSSETQYF.

The chain recombines TRBV6-5 with TRBJ2-7; D may be TRBD1 (6 bases). The CDR3 extends over 16 amino acids. Germline V lookup: CDR1 MNHEY, CDR2 SVGAGI. V was trimmed by 0 bases and J by 1 base, leaving 13 bases between them. In nucleotides, the CDR3 is TGTGCCAGCAGTTACTCGAAGTTTGGACAGTCCTACGAGCAGTACTTC. Amino acids: CASSYSKFGQSYEQYF.

The chain is built from TRBV7-2 and TRBJ1-3; D might be TRBD1 (5 bases). The CDR3 consists of 15 residues. Between the trimmed V and J ends, which lost 3 bases and 4 bases, there was a span of 13 bases. Germline V gives CDR1 SGHTA, CDR2 FQGNSA. CDR3 loop: CASSLTAGLGNTIYF. CDR3 coding DNA: TGTGCCAGCAGCTTGACGGCAGGGCTCGGAAACACCATATATTTT.

The chain employs TRBV4-3 and TRBJ1-2; perhaps TRBD1 as D (6 bases). In germline, CDR1 is LGHNA, CDR2 YSLEER. The CDR3 has 15 residues. V lost 1 base and J 4 bases, leaving 13 bases between the germline ends. This CDR3 is CASSQGRGKSYGYTF. The CDR3 DNA sequence: TGCGCCAGCAGCCAAGGAAGGGGGAAAAGCTATGGCTACACCTTC.

This chain connects TRBV6-1 to TRBJ2-1; maybe TRBD2 (5 bases). V was pared by 4 bases and J by 5 bases, with 9 bases between. The length of the CDR3 is 13 residues. Germline assignment: CDR1 MNHNS and CDR2 SASEGT. The CDR3 bases are TGTGCCAGCAGTGGTGGACTTAACAATGAGCAGTTCTTC. It is translated as CASSGGLNNEQFF.

J is TRBJ1-2 and V is TRBV19; possible D gene TRBD1, 5 bases. The CDR3 extends over 16 amino acids. Per germline, CDR1 LNHDA and CDR2 SQIVND (reference sequence). Trimming stripped 3 bases from V and 2 bases from J, with 16 bases between. In DNA, the CDR3 is TGTGCCAGTAGTATGAATCAGGGAAGTACAAACTATGGCTACACCTTC. It translates to CASSMNQGSTNYGYTF.

V is TRBV6-5 and J is TRBJ1-1; D may be TRBD1 (5 bases). The CDR3 loop spans 14 amino acids. V was clipped by 2 bases and J by 3 bases, with 10 bases between them. CDR1 and CDR2 (germline): MNHEY, SVGAGI. Here the CDR3 reads CASSYGAGDTEAFF. The CDR3 coding sequence is TGTGCCAGCAGTTACGGGGCAGGCGACACTGAAGCTTTCTTT.

The genes are TRBV4-1 and TRBJ2-7; a weak D match, TRBD2 (6 bases). In germline, CDR1 is MGHRA, CDR2 YSYEKL. The germline V and J ends were trimmed by 2 bases and 2 bases, with 13 bases remaining between them. This CDR3 has 15 residues. CDR3 DNA: TGCGCCAGCAGCCAAATTTACGGGACTCCCTACGAGCAGTACTTC. This codes for CASSQIYGTPYEQYF.

The J gene is TRBJ2-1, the V gene TRBV7-8; weak D call: TRBD2 (6 bases). CDR3 size: 16 residues. With 5 bases removed from V and 1 base from J, the gap between germline ends came to 15 bases. The germline gives CDR1 SGHVS, CDR2 FQNEAQ. The CDR3 DNA reads TGTGCCAGCAGCCCCGCCAGGCTAGCGTCCTACAATGAGCAGTTCTTC. It encodes CASSPARLASYNEQFF.

V usage is TRBV28 and J usage is TRBJ2-3; D remains unclear. V lost 8 bases and J lost 4, with 13 bases in between. The CDR3 has 13 residues. CDR1 and CDR2 (germline): MDHEN, SYDVKM. CDR3 region: CASATPFPDTQYF. CDR3 DNA sequence: TGTGCCAGCGCTACCCCCTTCCCAGATACGCAGTATTTT. The full variable domain, rest sourced from reference TRBV28 and TRBJ2-3, is DVKVTQSSRYLVKRTGEKVFLECVQDMDHENMFWYRQDPGLGLRLIYFSYDVKMKEKGDIPEGYSVSREKKERFSLILESASTNQTSMYLCASATPFPDTQYFGPGTRLTVL.

The genes are TRBV28 and TRBJ2-3, with D unclear. Germline values: CDR1 MDHEN, CDR2 SYDVKM. The CDR3 is 13 residues long. The V gene lost 6 bases and the J gene lost 0 bases, with 7 bases spanning the gap. The CDR3 DNA sequence: TGTGCCAGCAGGACAACTAGCACAGATACGCAGTATTTT. Residues: CASRTTSTDTQYF.

V gene TRBV5-1 combines with J gene TRBJ1-3; tentative D call: TRBD1 (5 bases). Germline CDR1 reads SGHRS; CDR2 reads YFSETQ. The CDR3 sequence is 16 residues long. Between the trimmed V and J ends, which lost 1 base and 1 base, there was a span of 12 bases. Written as DNA, the CDR3 is TGCGCCAGCAGCTTGACCCCAGGGCCTTCTGGAAACACCATATATTTT. Translated: CASSLTPGPSGNTIYF.